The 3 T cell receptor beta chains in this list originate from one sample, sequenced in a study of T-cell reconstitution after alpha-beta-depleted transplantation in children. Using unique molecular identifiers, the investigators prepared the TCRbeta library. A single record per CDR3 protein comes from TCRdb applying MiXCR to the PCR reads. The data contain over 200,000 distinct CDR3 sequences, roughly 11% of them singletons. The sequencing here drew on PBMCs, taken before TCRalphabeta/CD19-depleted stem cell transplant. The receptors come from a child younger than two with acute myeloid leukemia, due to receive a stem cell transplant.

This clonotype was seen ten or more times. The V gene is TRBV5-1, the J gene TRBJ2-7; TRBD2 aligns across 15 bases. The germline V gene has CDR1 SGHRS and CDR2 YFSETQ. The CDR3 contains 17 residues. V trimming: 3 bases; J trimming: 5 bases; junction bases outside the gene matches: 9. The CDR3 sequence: CASSSGLAGGPINEQYF. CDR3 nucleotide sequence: TGCGCCAGCAGCTCCGGACTAGCGGGAGGGCCTATCAACGAGCAGTACTTC.

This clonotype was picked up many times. The CDR3 DNA sequence: TGTGCCAGCAGCTTAGGGGGACAGGGGTTCACCGGGGAGCTGTTTTTT. It encodes CASSLGGQGFTGELFF. The chain couples TRBV11-2 to TRBJ2-2; 10 bases are a match to TRBD1. CDR1 SGHAT and CDR2 FQNNGV come from the germline V gene. V dropped 1 base and J dropped 4; count of bases not matched to a gene: 3. This CDR3 comprises 16 residues.

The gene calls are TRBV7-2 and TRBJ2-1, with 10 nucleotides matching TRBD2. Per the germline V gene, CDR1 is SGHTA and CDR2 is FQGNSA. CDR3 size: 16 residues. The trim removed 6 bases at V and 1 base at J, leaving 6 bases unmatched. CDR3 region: CASRWKREGSYNEQFF. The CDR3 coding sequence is TGTGCCAGCAGGTGGAAGCGGGAGGGATCCTACAATGAGCAGTTCTTC.